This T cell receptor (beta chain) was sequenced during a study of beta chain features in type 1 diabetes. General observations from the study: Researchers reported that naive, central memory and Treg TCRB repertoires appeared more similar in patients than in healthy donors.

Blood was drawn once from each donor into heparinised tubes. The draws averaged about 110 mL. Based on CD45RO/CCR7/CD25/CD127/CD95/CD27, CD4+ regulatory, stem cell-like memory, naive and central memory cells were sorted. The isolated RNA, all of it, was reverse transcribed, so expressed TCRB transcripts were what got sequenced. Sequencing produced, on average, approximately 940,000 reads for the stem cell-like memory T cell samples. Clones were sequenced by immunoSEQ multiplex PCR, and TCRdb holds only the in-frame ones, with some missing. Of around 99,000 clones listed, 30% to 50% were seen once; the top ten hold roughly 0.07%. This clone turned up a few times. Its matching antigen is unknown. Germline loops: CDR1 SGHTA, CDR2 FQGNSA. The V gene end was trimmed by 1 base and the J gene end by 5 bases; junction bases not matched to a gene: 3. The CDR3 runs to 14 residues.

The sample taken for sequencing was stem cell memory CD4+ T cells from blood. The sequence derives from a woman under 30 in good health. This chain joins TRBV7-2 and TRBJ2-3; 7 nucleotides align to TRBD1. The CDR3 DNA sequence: TGTGCCAGCAGCTTAGAGGGGGCTATAGATACGCAGTATTTT. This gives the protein CASSLEGAIDTQYF.